This T cell receptor (beta chain) is drawn from a study of blood T cells in healthy people across ages (dated by TCRdb to between 2014 and 2017). The study in broad terms: In model experiments, template switching captured about one uniquely barcoded TCR beta cDNA molecule for every two T cells. Two additional independent replicas of 1 million unique cDNA reads from the same blood draw were analyzed for two donors (one aged 18 to 29 and one aged 80 or older). Using deep sequencing normalized with unique cDNA molecular identifiers, the study measured how TCR beta repertoire diversity changes with age. Donors were grouped into four age groups: young (average approximately 16 years), middle-aged (around 39), aged (62) and long-lived (just over 80).

This clonotype came up many times. The clone's antigen remains unknown. Base quality data are lacking; no much larger clone is found one base away. Findings and caveats that apply to the study as a whole: Total diversity estimates from one million sequenced T cells were considered lower bounds and underestimates. Conclusive comparison of naive and antigen-experienced compartments was prevented by the profiling of bulk unsorted PBMCs. Because donor CMV infection status was unknown, age-related changes in expanded clonotypes were potentially confounded. The long-lived group showed more naive CD4+ T cells, fewer expanded clones and increased TCR diversity than the aged group, suggesting age selection. Observed TCR beta diversity per million T cells fell roughly linearly with age, and a significant reduction was already apparent by age about 43. Observed TCR beta diversity correlated strongly with the percentage of naive T cells measured by flow cytometry.

Library creation used 5' RACE. Sequenced using an Illumina HiSeq 2500. A second PCR of about 7 to 12 cycles was run with a J-beta primer mix and a sample-barcoded 5' primer. Each TCR beta cDNA molecule received a unique molecular identifier from a template-switch 5' adaptor carrying 12 random nucleotides. Each sample yielded at least 2.5 million CDR3-containing paired-end reads. The Mint cDNA synthesis kit, primed by a TRBC-specific oligonucleotide, was used to synthesize first-strand cDNA from all RNA. Following uracil-DNA glycosylase treatment, a first 18-cycle PCR with universal primers M1SS and BC2_uni_R was performed on all cDNA. Regarding the original processing steps: For normalization, 1 million high-quality reads, each with a distinct molecular identifier, were randomly selected from each sample. Instead of being binned into consensus sequences, reads with shared molecular identifiers were discarded. MiTCR, set to a Q25 quality threshold and the strictest error-elimination algorithm, was used for CDR3 identification, clonotype clustering and error correction. Lower-bound total TCR beta diversity was estimated with a nonparametric unseen species model using Euler transformation. TCRdb handled the public reads itself, with Q25 trimming in fastp and clone calling in MiXCR, and kept productive beta chains. Identical CDR3 proteins give one entry, which carries the most common genes and DNA. These V and J calls derive from TCRdb rather than the authors' analysis. The sample table records over 700,000 distinct CDR3 sequences; roughly 25% of these occur just once. The ten largest clones take up under 10% of the sample.

Systemically healthy Caucasian individuals from Russia, some 40 in total and aged roughly 6 to 95 years, were included as donors. Approximately 9.7 milliliters of peripheral blood were drawn from each donor into EDTA-treated Vacutainer tubes. Ficoll-Paque density-gradient centrifugation was used to isolate PBMCs, with at least 6 million obtained per sample. Trizol reagent was used to extract total RNA from PBMCs, with at least 5.5 micrograms per sample. For every donor, an aliquot of PBMCs went through flow cytometry to measure the percentages of naive CD45RAhigh/CD27high T cells. Trimming removed 1 base from V and 2 bases from J, leaving 5 bases between the germline ends. Via the germline V gene, CDR1 is SGHVS and CDR2 FNYEAQ. The CDR3, cysteine through phenylalanine, is 13 amino acids long. The sequence is cut down to CDR3 DNA, 39 bases in frame from base 1. The data were also submitted as part of a second study, on T cells of mothers and their children. Taken from the second paper: Nine systemically healthy Caucasian individuals, comprising three mothers and their six children, were included as donors. cDNA synthesis used all of the extracted RNA, with around 1.4 ug of RNA in each 15 ul reaction. In the second PCR, the M1S primer added sample barcodes and 2-4 random nucleotides. Over 8 million TCR beta CDR3 reads came from each mother, compared with roughly 2.8 million reads from each child. Thymic selection shapes the output of TCR recombination in a similar way in related and unrelated pairs, and inherited differences have a minor effect. Normalized repertoire overlap was always found to be slightly, but never significantly, higher in related mother-child pairs than in unrelated mother-child pairs. No persistent microchimeric T cell clones were found, with a detection sensitivity of approximately 100 clones per million clonotypes. In the study, deep NGS was used to compare the TCR beta repertoires of mothers and children, and features distinguishing related mother-child pairs from unrelated individuals were sought. On average, the children were around 11 +/- 4 years old, while the mothers were about 40 +/- 4 years old. After adapter ligation was performed with NEBNext reagents, the libraries were sequenced on an Illumina HiSeq 2000 with 100+100 nt paired-end reads. Mother and child libraries were prepared a month apart and sequenced in separate runs to prevent cross-contamination. For each donor, between about 500,000 and 2,000,000 distinct TCR beta clonotypes were identified. Naive TCR beta clonotypes were estimated from low-frequency clonotypes matched to each donor's FACS-determined naive share, without sorting.

The TCR was taken from a boy younger than 18 in good health. The sample was blood. The chain joins TRBV7-6 to TRBJ2-5; D gene: possibly TRBD2, on 5 matching bases. In nucleotide form, the sequence is TGTGCCAGCAGCTTAGGGACTCAAGAGACCCAGTACTTC. It translates as CASSLGTQETQYF.